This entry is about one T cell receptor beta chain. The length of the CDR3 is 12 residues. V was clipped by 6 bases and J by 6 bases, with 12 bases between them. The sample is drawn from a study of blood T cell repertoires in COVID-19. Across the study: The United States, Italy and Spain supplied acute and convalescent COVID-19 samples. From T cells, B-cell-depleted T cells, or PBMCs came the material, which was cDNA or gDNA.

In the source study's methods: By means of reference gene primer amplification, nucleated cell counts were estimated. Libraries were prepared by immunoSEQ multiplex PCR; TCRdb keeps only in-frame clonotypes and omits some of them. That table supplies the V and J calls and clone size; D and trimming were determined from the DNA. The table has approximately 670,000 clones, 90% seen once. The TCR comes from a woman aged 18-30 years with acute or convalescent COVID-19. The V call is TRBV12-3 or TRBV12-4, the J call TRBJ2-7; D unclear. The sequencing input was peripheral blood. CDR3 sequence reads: CASSPNAGEQYF. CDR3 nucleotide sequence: TGTGCCAGCAGCCCTAACGCCGGCGAGCAGTACTTC.